Below are 23 T cell receptor beta chains sequenced from a single sample in a study of cytomegalovirus exposure and HLA in healthy donors. PCR amplification relied on 60 Vbeta primers (plus 13 Jbeta primers). The table came from immunoSEQ multiplex PCR; TCRdb's copy has only in-frame clones and leaves some out. The listing records around 34,000 clones. Specimen: PBMCs. These receptors came from a woman aged 40 to 50 in good health and CMV-seropositive.

The rearrangement uses TRBV5-1 and TRBJ1-2; D unresolved. The CDR3 spans 13 residues. The germline gives CDR1 SGHRS, CDR2 YFSETQ. The ends were cut back, 4 bases at V and 3 bases at J, with 10 bases in the middle. Here the CDR3 DNA reads TGCGCCAGCAGCCTTACACGGGACTATGGCTACACCTTC. Translated, it gives CASSLTRDYGYTF.

V gene TRBV5-1 combines with J gene TRBJ2-1; 7 bases are shared with TRBD2. Trimming cost V 1 base and J 13 bases; bases outside gene matches: 5. The CDR3 is made up of 12 amino acids. The germline V gene encodes CDR1 SGHRS and CDR2 YFSETQ. As DNA, the CDR3 is TGCGCCAGCAGCTTGTATACTAGCGACCAGTTCTTC. It codes for CASSLYTSDQFF.

The rearrangement links TRBV29-1 to TRBJ2-7; 8 bases are a match to TRBD1. V lost 6 bases to trimming and J lost 3 bases; unmatched junction nucleotides: 4. There are 12 residues in the CDR3. Germline V CDR1 and CDR2: SQVTM, ANQGSEA. Here the CDR3 DNA reads TGCAGCGTCAGGGGACAGGTCTACGAGCAGTACTTC. Its translation is CSVRGQVYEQYF.

The CDR3 reads CASSRSGGALQETQYF. CDR3 in DNA: TGTGCCAGCAGCCGTAGCGGGGGGGCTCTTCAAGAGACCCAGTACTTC. V is TRBV14 and J is TRBJ2-5; 11 nucleotides line up with TRBD2. The trim removed 4 bases at V and 2 bases at J, leaving 6 bases unmatched. Germline V gene data show CDR1 as SGHDN and CDR2 as FVKESK. CDR3 length: 16 residues.

The V and J genes are TRBV23-1 and TRBJ2-7; the D gene is possibly TRBD2 (6 bases). TRBV23-1 is recorded as an ORF, its role being uncertain. The V end lost 3 bases, the J end lost 0 bases, and 9 bases lay between the germline ends. The CDR3 loop spans 14 amino acids. The CDR3 loop reads CASSHRESSYEQYF. CDR3 nucleotide sequence: TGCGCCAGCAGTCATCGGGAGAGCTCCTACGAGCAGTACTTC.

The chain has TRBV7-9 and TRBJ2-5; 7 positions match TRBD2. V was pared by 3 bases and J by 1 base, with 8 bases of the junction left unmatched. The V gene's germline CDR1 is SEHNR and CDR2 FQNEAQ (reference sequence). The CDR3 is made up of 16 amino acids. The DNA of the CDR3 is TGTGCCAGCAGCTTGGCTGGGGGAGGGGTCCAAGAGACCCAGTACTTC. It yields the protein CASSLAGGGVQETQYF.

The chain combines TRBV7-9 with TRBJ2-5, with 14 bases identical to TRBD2. V lost 7 bases and J lost 3; bases outside the gene matches: 4. The CDR3 extends over 15 amino acids. CDR1 is SEHNR and CDR2 is FQNEAQ in the germline V gene (reference sequence). Here the CDR3 reads CASKGLAGVEETQYF. Here the CDR3 DNA reads TGTGCCAGCAAGGGACTAGCGGGGGTAGAAGAGACCCAGTACTTC. The variable domain in full, completed from reference TRBV7-9 and TRBJ2-5, reads DTGVSQNPRHKITKRGQNVTFRCDPISEHNRLYWYRQTLGQGPEFLTYFQNEAQLEKSRLLSDRFSAERPKGSFSTLEIQRTEQGDSAMYLCASKGLAGVEETQYFGPGTRLLVL.

The chain is built from TRBV4-3 and TRBJ2-5; D not resolved. The CDR3 extends over 13 amino acids. V was cut by 1 base and J by 5 bases, with 8 bases left in between. Germline-derived CDR1 and CDR2 are LGHNA and YSLEER. The CDR3 coding sequence is TGCGCCAGCAGCCAAGTGGGCGTGGAGACCCAGTACTTC. It specifies CASSQVGVETQYF.

The chain joins TRBV27 to TRBJ2-7; 9 bases map to TRBD1. The CDR3 spans 16 residues. Germline CDR1 MNHEY, CDR2 SMNVEV (reference sequence). V trimming: 6 bases; J trimming: 3 bases; junction bases outside the gene matches: 12. CDR3 in amino acids: CASSPQGAGGGYEQYF. In DNA form, the CDR3 reads TGTGCCAGCAGCCCACAGGGGGCCGGAGGGGGCTACGAGCAGTACTTC.

This chain connects TRBV28 to TRBJ1-4; D unclear. The germline gives CDR1 MDHEN, CDR2 SYDVKM. Trimming cost V 6 bases and J 10 bases, with 21 bases left between them. The CDR3 has 15 residues. CDR3 amino acids: CASRPESLAVRKLFF. CDR3 bases: TGTGCCAGCAGGCCGGAGTCACTGGCGGTACGAAAACTGTTTTTT.

This chain links TRBV7-3 with TRBJ1-1; 7 bases are a match to TRBD1. Germline V lookup: CDR1 SGHTA, CDR2 FQGTGA. The CDR3 runs 19 residues. The junction had 16 bases not matched to a gene; V was cut back by 3 bases and J by 0 bases. CDR3 residues: CASSFLTLQGSPMNTEAFF. CDR3 bases: TGTGCCAGCAGCTTCCTTACCCTACAGGGGTCTCCGATGAACACTGAAGCTTTCTTT.

V and J are TRBV19 and TRBJ2-5; D is perhaps TRBD1 (6 bases). The CDR3 contains 15 residues. V lost 4 bases and J 0 bases, leaving 12 bases between the germline ends. Germline loops: CDR1 LNHDA, CDR2 SQIVND (reference sequence). The CDR3 sequence: CASSSLTGNQETQYF. The CDR3 DNA reads TGTGCCAGTAGTAGCCTAACAGGGAACCAAGAGACCCAGTACTTC.

The chain is built from TRBV6-6 and TRBJ2-7; D perhaps matches TRBD1 (5 bases). From germline, CDR1 is MNHNY and CDR2 SVGAGI (reference sequence). The CDR3 runs to 14 residues. Trimming took off 5 bases at V and 6 bases at J, with 17 bases between the two ends. The CDR3 protein is CASSGRVLSGEQYF. CDR3 sequence (DNA): TGTGCCAGCAGTGGCAGGGTCCTTTCCGGCGAGCAGTACTTC.

The chain uses TRBV15 and TRBJ2-5, with 8 bases fitting TRBD1. V gave up 1 base and J gave up 3 bases; unmatched junction bases: 4. There are 15 residues in the CDR3. The germline V gene has CDR1 LNHNV and CDR2 YYDKDF (reference sequence). The CDR3 nucleotides are TGTGCCACCAGCAGAGGACAGGGGTTCGAAGAGACCCAGTACTTC. Protein sequence: CATSRGQGFEETQYF.

Remarks on this clone: The conserved phenylalanine or tryptophan normally closing the CDR3 is absent here, so this likely arose from a read error. The limits of the CDR3 on the DNA are not certain, so only TCRdb's listed CDR3 is given. V and J are TRBV11-3 and TRBJ2-7; the D call in the table, TRBD1, was not verified against the DNA. The CDR3 has 8 amino acids, counting both end residues. Germline-derived CDR1 and CDR2 are SGHNT and YENEEA. CDR3 loop: CASSWGSG.

The V and J genes are TRBV7-9 and TRBJ2-7; the match to TRBD2 covers 7 bases. CDR3 length equals 14 residues. The trim removed 5 bases at V and 3 bases at J, leaving 7 bases unmatched. Looked up from germline, CDR1 is SEHNR and CDR2 is FQNEAQ (reference sequence). The CDR3 DNA sequence: TGTGCCAGCAGCCCTTGGGGGGGAAACTACGAGCAGTACTTC. Protein sequence: CASSPWGGNYEQYF.

The CDR3 sequence is CASSLNLDRAYEQYF. CDR3 coding DNA: TGTGCCAGCAGCTTAAATTTGGACAGGGCCTACGAGCAGTACTTC. The rearrangement links TRBV7-2 to TRBJ2-7, with 8 positions matching TRBD1. Per germline, CDR1 SGHTA and CDR2 FQGNSA. The CDR3 covers 15 residues. The V gene end was trimmed by 2 bases and the J gene end by 2 bases; junction bases not matched to a gene: 5.

J is TRBJ1-5 and V is TRBV27; no reliable D call. Germline CDR1 MNHEY, CDR2 SMNVEV (reference sequence). The CDR3 contains 14 residues. Trimming pared 4 bases from V and 8 bases from J, leaving 15 bases between. The CDR3, as DNA: TGTGCCAGCAGTTCCGGACCCCGGGGAAAGCCCCAGCATTTT. Its translation: CASSSGPRGKPQHF.

The chain employs TRBV2 and TRBJ1-3; TRBD1 aligns across 7 bases. With V trimmed by 1 base and J by 9 bases, 12 bases remained unmatched. CDR1 and CDR2 from the germline V gene are SNHLY and FYNNEI. This CDR3 is 16 amino acids long. CDR3 coding DNA: TGTGCCAGCAGTGAAGACTCCCCGGGACAGTGGAGCACCATATATTTT. Residues: CASSEDSPGQWSTIYF.

DNA of the CDR3: TGTGCCAGCAGCGTAGGCCTGACCGTTCCGGGGGACACTGAAGCTTTCTTT. The encoded protein is CASSVGLTVPGDTEAFF. This chain joins TRBV9 and TRBJ1-1; perhaps TRBD1 as D (5 bases). The germline V and J ends were trimmed by 0 bases and 3 bases, with 18 bases remaining between them. The CDR3 is made up of 17 amino acids. The germline gives CDR1 SGDLS, CDR2 YYNGEE.

The chain recombines TRBV7-2 with TRBJ2-5; possible D gene TRBD1, 6 bases. V was pared by 4 bases and J by 3 bases, with 12 bases between. The CDR3 runs 14 residues. CDR1 and CDR2 (germline): SGHTA, FQGNSA. The DNA for the CDR3 is TGTGCCAGCAGCTACGGGACATTTGAAGAGACCCAGTACTTC. This sequence encodes CASSYGTFEETQYF.

The chain couples TRBV18 to TRBJ1-3; the D gene is possibly TRBD1 (5 bases). The length of the CDR3 is 15 residues. Germline-derived CDR1 and CDR2 are KGHSH and LQKENI. Trimming removed 5 bases at V and 4 bases at J, with 15 bases between. As DNA, the CDR3 is TGTGCCAGCTCATCCACCGGGACTGTGGGAAACACCATATATTTT. It encodes CASSSTGTVGNTIYF.

This chain links TRBV19 with TRBJ2-7; TRBD2 matches 12 bases. Per the germline V gene, CDR1 is LNHDA and CDR2 is SQIVND (reference sequence). The J segment lost 5 bases and the V segment lost 3 bases, leaving 11 bases of the junction unmatched. The CDR3 has 17 amino acids. CDR3 nucleotides: TGTGCCAGTAGTATGTCTAGCGGGAGGGCCTATACCGACGAGCAGTACTTC. Protein product: CASSMSSGRAYTDEQYF.